These 13 T cell receptor beta chains were all obtained from the same sample, sequenced in a study of blood T cell repertoires in COVID-19. Generated by immunoSEQ multiplex PCR, the TCRdb table keeps only in-frame clones and is missing some. The sample lists fewer than 40,000 clones, roughly 77% occurring once. Sequenced sample: peripheral blood. Receptors were obtained from an elderly man with active or convalescent COVID-19.

V and J are TRBV29-1 and TRBJ2-4, with 9 bases fitting TRBD2. With 6 bases clipped from V and 1 base from J, the junction kept 19 bases outside the gene matches. Per the germline V gene, CDR1 is SQVTM and CDR2 is ANQGSEA. The CDR3 consists of 19 residues. The CDR3 DNA reads as TGCAGCGTCGGGGACGGCGGGGGGGCCCCCCTCTCGGCCAAAAACATTCAGTACTTC. Protein product: CSVGDGGGAPLSAKNIQYF.

V is TRBV15 and J is TRBJ2-7; 7 nucleotides agree with TRBD1. The CDR3 runs to 12 residues. Germline V gene sequence: CDR1 LNHNV, CDR2 YYDKDF (reference sequence). V trimming: 5 bases; J trimming: 6 bases; junction bases outside the gene matches: 4. CDR3 in amino acids: CATSATGVEQYF. The CDR3 coding sequence is TGTGCCACCAGCGCCACAGGGGTCGAGCAGTACTTC.

The V gene is TRBV23-1, the J gene TRBJ1-1; 11 positions match TRBD1. TRBV23-1 counts as an open reading frame of uncertain function. The CDR3 spans 14 residues. V lost 8 bases, J lost 4 bases, and 6 bases stayed unmatched. The CDR3 spells CASPLGTGGTEAFF. The CDR3 bases are TGCGCCAGCCCCCTGGGGACAGGGGGCACTGAAGCTTTCTTT.

The genes are TRBV11-3 and TRBJ1-6; TRBD1 aligns across 9 bases. After removal of 4 bases from V and 9 bases from J, the junction contained 13 bases not matched to a gene. CDR1 is SGHNT, CDR2 YENEEA, per germline. CDR3 size: 17 residues. The CDR3 DNA is TGTGCCAGCAGCTCACCAGGGACAGGGAGGTTAGGTTCACCCCTCCACTTT. Translation gives CASSSPGTGRLGSPLHF.

The rearrangement links TRBV14 to TRBJ2-4, with D perhaps matching TRBD1 (7 bases). Between the trimmed V and J ends, which lost 0 bases and 8 bases, there was a span of 14 bases. The CDR3 is made up of 15 amino acids. CDR1 SGHDN and CDR2 FVKESK come from the germline V gene. The CDR3: CASSQDATGEDIQYF. CDR3 DNA: TGTGCCAGCAGCCAAGATGCTACAGGGGAGGACATTCAGTACTTC.

This chain joins TRBV7-2 and TRBJ2-2, with TRBD1 identical over 11 bases. The CDR3 contains 17 residues. With V trimmed by 1 base and J by 5 bases, 6 bases remained unmatched. Germline V gene data show CDR1 as SGHTA and CDR2 as FQGNSA. The CDR3 is CASSLVGTGGWTGELFF. The CDR3 DNA is TGTGCCAGCAGCTTAGTCGGGACAGGGGGTTGGACCGGGGAGCTGTTTTTT.

This chain uses TRBV7-2 with TRBJ2-7; possible D gene TRBD2, 5 bases. The CDR3 consists of 14 residues. The germline gives CDR1 SGHTA, CDR2 FQGNSA. V shed 2 bases and J shed 0 bases, with 8 bases lying between them. CDR3 amino acids: CASSLPAGSYEQYF. The DNA for the CDR3 is TGTGCCAGCAGCTTACCGGCGGGCTCCTACGAGCAGTACTTC.

A few counts support this clone. This chain joins TRBV3-1 (or the pseudogene TRBV3-2) and TRBJ2-1, with TRBD2 identical over 10 bases. Trimming removed 2 bases from V and 3 bases from J; junction bases left unmatched: 4. Germline V gene sequence: CDR1 LGHDT, CDR2 YNNKEL (reference sequence). The CDR3 runs to 16 residues. This CDR3 is CASSQLRTSGYNEQFF. The CDR3 DNA sequence: TGTGCCAGCAGCCAACTGAGGACTAGCGGCTACAATGAGCAGTTCTTC.

The rearrangement links TRBV9 to TRBJ2-7; no clear D gene. This CDR3 contains 15 residues. The ends were cut back, 2 bases at V and 3 bases at J, with 15 bases in the middle. From germline, CDR1 is SGDLS and CDR2 YYNGEE. The DNA of the CDR3 is TGTGCCAGCAGCGTCTTTCCCCAACAGTTCTACGAGCAGTACTTC. Amino acid sequence: CASSVFPQQFYEQYF.

This clone was counted a few times. The chain recombines TRBV5-5 with TRBJ2-7; 7 nucleotides agree with TRBD1. With V trimmed by 0 bases and J by 4 bases, 7 bases remained unmatched. The CDR3 length is 15 residues. Per the germline V gene, CDR1 is SGHKS and CDR2 is YYEKEE (reference sequence). CDR3 sequence reads: CASSLALGQLYEQYF. The CDR3 bases are TGTGCCAGCAGCTTGGCGTTGGGACAGCTATACGAGCAGTACTTC. Based on the CDR3 plus reference TRBV5-5 and TRBJ2-7, the full variable domain is DAGVTQSPTHLIKTRGQQVTLRCSPISGHKSVSWYQQVLGQGPQFIFQYYEKEERGRGNFPDRFSARQFPNYSSELNVNALLLGDSALYLCASSLALGQLYEQYFGPGTRLTVT.

J is TRBJ1-6 and V is TRBV25-1, with TRBD1 matching over 7 bases. The CDR3 covers 18 residues. CDR1 and CDR2 (germline): MGHDK, SYGVNS. With 2 bases clipped from V and 0 bases from J, the junction kept 7 bases outside the gene matches. The CDR3 here is CASSEAGQSHSYNSPLHF. CDR3 bases: TGTGCCAGCAGTGAAGCGGGACAGTCACACTCCTATAATTCACCCCTCCACTTT.

The J gene is TRBJ1-3, the V gene TRBV28; no clear D gene. From germline, CDR1 is MDHEN and CDR2 SYDVKM. CDR3 size: 14 residues. With 6 bases removed from V and 1 base from J, the gap between germline ends came to 10 bases. CDR3 sequence reads: CASRETVSGNTIYF. The CDR3 nucleotides read TGTGCCAGCAGGGAAACAGTATCTGGAAACACCATATATTTT.

The chain recombines TRBV2 with TRBJ2-1; tentative D call: TRBD2 (7 bases). V was clipped by 6 bases and J by 8 bases, with 11 bases between them. The CDR3 consists of 12 residues. Per germline, CDR1 SNHLY and CDR2 FYNNEI. In nucleotides, the CDR3 is TGTGCCAGCAGGGGCGGGGGCGATGAGCAGTTCTTC. Protein product: CASRGGGDEQFF. The complete variable domain, with remaining parts taken from reference TRBV2 and TRBJ2-1, reads EPEVTQTPSHQVTQMGQEVILRCVPISNHLYFYWYRQILGQKVEFLVSFYNNEISEKSEIFDDQFSVERPDGSNFTLKIRSTKLEDSAMYFCASRGGGDEQFFGPGTRLTVL.